One TCR beta chain is described in this entry. Produced via immunoSEQ multiplex PCR; TCRdb's table is partial and in-frame only. The sample consists of about 250,000 clones, around 86% of them appearing once. This sample was included in a study of blood T cell repertoires in COVID-19. The overall study: From T cells, B-cell-depleted T cells, or PBMCs came the material, which was cDNA or gDNA.

Germline CDR1 and CDR2: LGHDT and YNNKEL (reference sequence). With 4 bases removed from V and 5 bases from J, the gap between germline ends came to 20 bases. The CDR3 covers 16 residues. The receptor was derived from a man between 18 and 35 years old who had recovered from COVID-19. The chain employs TRBV3-1 (or the pseudogene TRBV3-2) and TRBJ2-5; a weak D match, TRBD1 (7 bases). The source material was PBMCs or T cells enriched from blood (not recorded which). CDR3 region: CASSPSRTGGGETQYF. CDR3 nucleotides: TGTGCCAGCAGCCCCTCCCGGACAGGCGGAGGGGAGACCCAGTACTTC.